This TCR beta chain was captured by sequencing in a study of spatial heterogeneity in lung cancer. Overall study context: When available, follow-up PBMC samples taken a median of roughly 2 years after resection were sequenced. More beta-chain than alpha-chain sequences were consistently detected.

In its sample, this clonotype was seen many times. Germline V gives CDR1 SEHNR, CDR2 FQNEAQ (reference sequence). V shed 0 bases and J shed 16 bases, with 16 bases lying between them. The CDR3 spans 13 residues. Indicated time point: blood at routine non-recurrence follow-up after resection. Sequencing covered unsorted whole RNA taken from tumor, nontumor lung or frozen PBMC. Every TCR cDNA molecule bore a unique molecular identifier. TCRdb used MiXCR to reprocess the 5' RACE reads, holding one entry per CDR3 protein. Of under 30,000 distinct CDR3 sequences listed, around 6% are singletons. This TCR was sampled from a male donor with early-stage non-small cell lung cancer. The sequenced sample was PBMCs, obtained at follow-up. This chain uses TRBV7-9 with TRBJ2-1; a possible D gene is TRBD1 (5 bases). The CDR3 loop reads CASSLAGARRQFF. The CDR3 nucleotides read TGTGCCAGCAGCTTAGCAGGGGCGCGGCGTCAATTCTTC.